Listed below are T cell receptor beta chains from one sample, sequenced in a study of shared clonotypes between healthy human individuals. Using immunoSEQ multiplex PCR, the repertoire was profiled, and TCRdb retains in-frame clones only, with some absent. Among around 600,000 clones listed, about 95% were seen once. Sequenced sample: naive CD8+ T cells sorted from blood. The receptors originated from a woman in her thirties in good health. Both conserved end residues are trimmed from each CDR3. Each record gives: V gene, D gene, J gene, CDR3 protein. D genes are given only for firm matches.

v_gene: TRBV9; d_gene: -; j_gene: TRBJ1-3; CDR3aa: ASNDRSSGNTIY
v_gene: TRBV11-2; d_gene: -; j_gene: TRBJ2-7; CDR3aa: ASSLARAWEQY
v_gene: TRBV4-1; d_gene: -; j_gene: TRBJ1-6; CDR3aa: ASSQSSSYNSPLH
v_gene: TRBV28; d_gene: -; j_gene: TRBJ2-7; CDR3aa: ASSIEGESEQY
v_gene: TRBV28; d_gene: TRBD1; j_gene: TRBJ1-1; CDR3aa: ASSLQASGQVNTEAF
v_gene: TRBV7-9; d_gene: TRBD2; j_gene: TRBJ2-1; CDR3aa: ASSLGGLAEHNEQF
v_gene: TRBV27; d_gene: -; j_gene: TRBJ2-7; CDR3aa: ASRNTPYEQY
v_gene: TRBV5-4; d_gene: -; j_gene: TRBJ2-1; CDR3aa: ASSLGGNEQF
v_gene: TRBV28; d_gene: TRBD2; j_gene: TRBJ2-7; CDR3aa: ASSFSSGNYEQY
v_gene: TRBV27; d_gene: TRBD1; j_gene: TRBJ1-2; CDR3aa: ASSLSDGQGDGGYT
v_gene: TRBV13; d_gene: -; j_gene: TRBJ2-4; CDR3aa: ASSFSEAKNIQY
v_gene: TRBV2; d_gene: -; j_gene: TRBJ2-2; CDR3aa: ASGPTENTGELF
v_gene: TRBV4-2; d_gene: -; j_gene: TRBJ1-2; CDR3aa: ASSQEAYPNYGYT
v_gene: TRBV7-9; d_gene: TRBD1; j_gene: TRBJ2-7; CDR3aa: ASSSFMGTGDEEQY
v_gene: TRBV27; d_gene: TRBD1; j_gene: TRBJ2-7; CDR3aa: ASSLSTGASYEQY
v_gene: TRBV29-1; d_gene: -; j_gene: TRBJ1-1; CDR3aa: SVDPREDAF
v_gene: TRBV13; d_gene: -; j_gene: TRBJ2-1; CDR3aa: ASSPRVSGFRYNEQF
v_gene: TRBV28; d_gene: TRBD2; j_gene: TRBJ2-7; CDR3aa: ASKRGGYEQY
v_gene: TRBV5-5; d_gene: -; j_gene: TRBJ2-2; CDR3aa: ASSLHKGSGELF
v_gene: TRBV30; d_gene: TRBD1; j_gene: TRBJ1-4; CDR3aa: AWTGQDEKLF
v_gene: TRBV19; d_gene: -; j_gene: TRBJ1-3; CDR3aa: ASSTESGTSGNTIY
v_gene: TRBV6-1; d_gene: -; j_gene: TRBJ2-7; CDR3aa: ASIGSLSYEQY
v_gene: TRBV10-3; d_gene: TRBD2; j_gene: TRBJ2-3; CDR3aa: AIKGLAPDSTDTQY
v_gene: TRBV5-6; d_gene: TRBD2; j_gene: TRBJ2-3; CDR3aa: ASSATSGRRGTQY
v_gene: TRBV4-1; d_gene: -; j_gene: TRBJ1-2; CDR3aa: ASSQDQGGSAGGYT
v_gene: TRBV29-1; d_gene: -; j_gene: TRBJ2-7; CDR3aa: SVEWQGLAEQY
v_gene: TRBV27; d_gene: TRBD1; j_gene: TRBJ2-3; CDR3aa: ASSLRQGTDTQY
v_gene: TRBV30; d_gene: -; j_gene: TRBJ1-4; CDR3aa: AWSEGMGPNEKLF
v_gene: TRBV6-1; d_gene: -; j_gene: TRBJ2-7; CDR3aa: ASSFGLLYEQY
v_gene: TRBV5-1; d_gene: -; j_gene: TRBJ2-1; CDR3aa: ASSFTGLIPYNEQF
v_gene: TRBV9; d_gene: -; j_gene: TRBJ2-2; CDR3aa: ASSVGSGPTAGELF
v_gene: TRBV19; d_gene: -; j_gene: TRBJ2-6; CDR3aa: ASSIEGSGANVLT
v_gene: TRBV5-4; d_gene: -; j_gene: TRBJ2-5; CDR3aa: ASSLESRLETQY
v_gene: TRBV7-9; d_gene: -; j_gene: TRBJ2-7; CDR3aa: ASSDGTNYEQY
v_gene: TRBV28; d_gene: -; j_gene: TRBJ1-2; CDR3aa: ASRSRASPGYT
v_gene: TRBV7-9; d_gene: -; j_gene: TRBJ2-7; CDR3aa: ASSLLEGLVYEQY
v_gene: TRBV4-1; d_gene: TRBD1; j_gene: TRBJ1-4; CDR3aa: ASSQDRDRGEKLF
v_gene: TRBV12-1; d_gene: -; j_gene: TRBJ2-7; CDR3aa: ASSSRWGPREQY
v_gene: TRBV6-1; d_gene: TRBD2; j_gene: TRBJ2-7; CDR3aa: ASLRDYLSYEQY
v_gene: TRBV4-1; d_gene: -; j_gene: TRBJ2-1; CDR3aa: ASSQARGTYNEQF
v_gene: TRBV7-7; d_gene: TRBD1; j_gene: TRBJ2-7; CDR3aa: ASSAGTDYEQY
v_gene: TRBV6-1; d_gene: TRBD2; j_gene: TRBJ2-1; CDR3aa: ASSEYRTSGKGGSYNEQF
v_gene: TRBV30; d_gene: -; j_gene: TRBJ1-2; CDR3aa: AVDLGYT